A single sample gave rise to the 29 T cell receptor beta chains below, sequenced in a study of blood T cells in healthy people across ages. A second PCR of roughly 7 to 11 cycles used a sample-barcoded 5' primer and a J-beta primer mix. TCRdb independently ran MiXCR on the 5' RACE reads; one entry per CDR3 protein. The table has some 760,000 distinct CDR3 sequences, around 25% seen once. The same sample was also studied in work on T cells of mothers and their children.

The specimen was blood. The receptors derive from a boy aged 10-17 years in good health.

Concerning this clonotype itself: In this CDR3 the conserved last residue, phenylalanine or tryptophan, is missing, so a read error is likely. This sequence joins TRBV18 and TRBJ1-5, with 9 bases fitting TRBD1. The CDR3 has 16 amino acids. CDR1 is KGHSH, CDR2 LQKENI, per germline. The CDR3 nucleotides read TGTGCCAGCTCAGGGGGGACAGGGCTTAGCGATCAGCCCCAGCATCTT. The encoded protein is CASSGGTGLSDQPQHL.

This clonotype was counted only a few times. Sequence at one end of the junction differs from germline and may be a read error. The V call is TRBV3-1, the J call TRBJ2-5; 9 bases agree with TRBD2. The DNA end lines up better with TRBJ2-1; the J call may be wrong. The CDR3 runs to 15 residues. Germline-derived CDR1 and CDR2 are LGHDT and YNNKEL (reference sequence). CDR3: CASSQTGTSYDEQFF. The CDR3 coding sequence is TGTGCCAGCAGCCAAACGGGGACTAGCTACGATGAGCAGTTCTTC.

CDR3 sequence reads: CASSFGSPLSSGNTIYF. The DNA for the CDR3 is TGTGCCAGCAGCTTCGGGTCCCCCTTGAGCTCTGGAAACACCATATATTTT. The J gene is TRBJ1-3, the V gene TRBV7-2; D is undetermined. The CDR3 sequence is 17 residues long. The germline V gene encodes CDR1 SGHTA and CDR2 FQGNSA. V gave up 3 bases and J gave up 0 bases, with 15 bases separating them.

In its sample, this clonotype was seen a few times. The CDR3 DNA is TGTGCCACCAGCAGAGATAGACAGGGGAAGACCCAGTACTTC. Translation gives CATSRDRQGKTQYF. The chain carries TRBV15 and TRBJ2-5, with 8 bases lining up with TRBD1. The CDR3 length is 14 residues. Trimming took 0 bases from V and 6 from J; bases not matched to a gene: 3. Per the germline V gene, CDR1 is LNHNV and CDR2 is YYDKDF (reference sequence). Full variable domain (rest looked up from reference TRBV15 and TRBJ2-5): DAMVIQNPRYQVTQFGKPVTLSCSQTLNHNVMYWYQQKSSQAPKLLFHYYDKDFNNEADTPDNFQSRRPNTSFCFLDIRSPGLGDTAMYLCATSRDRQGKTQYFGPGTRLLVL.

This clonotype was seen more than once but under ten times. The chain joins TRBV14 to TRBJ2-3, with TRBD2 identical over 7 bases. The CDR3 covers 15 residues. Germline V lookup: CDR1 SGHDN, CDR2 FVKESK. V lost 3 bases to trimming and J lost 1 base; unmatched junction nucleotides: 4. For the CDR3, the DNA is TGTGCCAGCAGCCAGCTAGGACTAGGCACAGATACGCAGTATTTT. Protein sequence: CASSQLGLGTDTQYF.

This clonotype was seen a handful of times. J is TRBJ2-2 and V is TRBV6-5; tentative D call: TRBD1 (5 bases). This CDR3 spans 17 amino acids. Germline loops: CDR1 MNHEY, CDR2 SVGAGI. V was clipped by 1 base and J by 1 base, with 13 bases between them. CDR3 in DNA: TGTGCCAGCAGTTACTTTGTGACAGAGATGAACACCGGGGAGCTGTTTTTT. Protein product: CASSYFVTEMNTGELFF.

About this clonotype itself: One junction end disagrees with the germline gene, perhaps due to a read error. The chain is built from TRBV13 and TRBJ2-7, with D uncertain. CDR1 is PRHDT and CDR2 is FYEKMQ in the germline V gene (reference sequence). The CDR3 runs 14 residues. The CDR3 protein is CASSLGQPPYEQYF. The CDR3 DNA sequence: TGTGCCAGCAGTTTAGGTCAGCCTCCCTACGAGCAGTACTTC.

This clonotype has only a few counts. This sequence joins TRBV28 and TRBJ2-7; D perhaps matches TRBD2 (5 bases). The CDR3 spans 19 residues. The V gene lost 2 bases and the J gene lost 3 bases, with 26 bases spanning the gap. Germline assignment: CDR1 MDHEN and CDR2 SYDVKM. In DNA, the CDR3 is TGTGCCAGCAGTTTAGTTTCCGGGTATCAGCCTGCGGGCCTCTACGAGCAGTACTTC. It translates to CASSLVSGYQPAGLYEQYF.

The chain carries TRBV11-2 and TRBJ1-2; tentatively, D is TRBD1 (5 bases). Per the germline V gene, CDR1 is SGHAT and CDR2 is FQNNGV. The V gene lost 5 bases and the J gene lost 4 bases, with 14 bases spanning the gap. The CDR3 has 14 amino acids. This CDR3 is CASSPRQRTYGYTF. Written as DNA, the CDR3 is TGTGCCAGCAGCCCCCGACAGAGGACCTATGGCTACACCTTC.

The chain is built from TRBV20-1 and TRBJ2-3, with D maybe TRBD2 (5 bases). The CDR3 runs 15 residues. Trimming cost V 5 bases and J 2 bases, with 17 bases left between them. Germline V gene lookup returns CDR1 DFQATT and CDR2 SNEGSKA (reference sequence). CDR3 bases: TGCAGTGCTGGCAGCCGGGGAGAGTCCACAGATACGCAGTATTTT. It encodes CSAGSRGESTDTQYF.

Notes on this clonotype: One end of the junction does not line up with germline, which may come from a read error. The chain joins TRBV20-1 to TRBJ2-3; a possible D gene is TRBD2 (5 bases). Germline CDR1 is DFQATT and CDR2 is SNEGSKA (reference sequence). The CDR3 runs 14 residues. The CDR3 DNA sequence: TGTAGTGCTAGAGTGGGAGCGGAGACAGATACGCAGTATTTT. This sequence encodes CSARVGAETDTQYF.

The sample holds a few counts of this clonotype. The V gene is TRBV27, the J gene TRBJ1-4; D is ambiguous. The CDR3 runs to 14 residues. The germline gives CDR1 MNHEY, CDR2 SMNVEV (reference sequence). V lost 7 bases and J lost 5, with 14 bases in between. The CDR3, as DNA: TGTGCCAGCACCACATTTAACTGGAATGAAAAACTGTTTTTT. Its protein is CASTTFNWNEKLFF.

The genes are TRBV20-1 and TRBJ1-4; D perhaps matches TRBD1 (6 bases). Germline V gene data show CDR1 as DFQATT and CDR2 as SNEGSKA (reference sequence). V was trimmed by 6 bases and J by 4 bases, leaving 12 bases between them. The CDR3 extends over 13 amino acids. The CDR3 region is CSAGGVINEKLFF. DNA of the CDR3: TGCAGTGCAGGGGGAGTAATTAATGAAAAACTGTTTTTT.

The gene calls are TRBV28 and TRBJ2-4; TRBD1 aligns across 9 bases. The germline V gene encodes CDR1 MDHEN and CDR2 SYDVKM. The CDR3 length is 18 residues. The V and J ends lost 5 bases and 0 bases, in that order; junction bases with no gene match: 11. The CDR3 reads CASSNPGQGILAKNIQYF. CDR3 in DNA: TGTGCCAGCAGTAACCCGGGACAGGGTATTCTAGCCAAAAACATTCAGTACTTC.

The sample holds a few counts of this clonotype. The CDR3 is CASSLSGGAKETQYF. The DNA for the CDR3 is TGTGCCAGCAGCTTGAGCGGGGGGGCCAAAGAGACCCAGTACTTC. V gene TRBV7-2 combines with J gene TRBJ2-5, with 10 bases matching TRBD2. J gave up 3 bases and V 3 bases, and 4 bases lay outside the gene matches. The CDR3 totals 15 residues. In germline, CDR1 is SGHTA, CDR2 FQGNSA.

The sample holds a few counts of this clonotype. The V gene is TRBV12-3 or TRBV12-4, the J gene TRBJ1-5; weak D call: TRBD1 (5 bases). Trimming removed 2 bases from V and 3 bases from J, with 11 bases in between. CDR3 length: 15 residues. In DNA, the CDR3 is TGTGCCAGCAGTTTAAGCAGGGAACCCAATCAGCCCCAGCATTTT. Protein: CASSLSREPNQPQHF.

This clonotype showed up just a few times. CDR3 nucleotide sequence: TGTGCCAGCCAGGGGATTGGAGAGGCCCAGTACTTC. Amino acid sequence: CASQGIGEAQYF. The V gene is TRBV2, the J gene TRBJ2-7; D may be TRBD1 (6 bases). V was trimmed by 8 bases and J by 10 bases, leaving 18 bases between them. The germline V gene encodes CDR1 SNHLY and CDR2 FYNNEI. The CDR3 spans 12 residues.

This clonotype has more than one count but fewer than ten. The gene calls are TRBV5-4 and TRBJ2-1, with 8 bases aligning to TRBD2. V lost 5 bases and J lost 5; bases outside the gene matches: 9. Germline assignment: CDR1 SGHNT and CDR2 YYREEE (reference sequence). CDR3 length: 15 residues. CDR3 in DNA: TGTGCCAGCAGAACCTCACTAGCGGATAACAATGAGCAGTTCTTC. This codes for CASRTSLADNNEQFF.

The rearrangement uses TRBV4-1 and TRBJ1-6, with 7 bases matching TRBD1. The CDR3 length is 18 residues. Germline loops: CDR1 MGHRA, CDR2 YSYEKL. V lost 0 bases and J lost 5; bases outside the gene matches: 10. The CDR3 is CASSQEVLPGQNNSPLHF. CDR3 DNA: TGCGCCAGCAGCCAAGAAGTCTTACCGGGACAGAATAATTCACCCCTCCACTTT.

The rearrangement links TRBV5-1 to TRBJ2-1, with 13 bases that match TRBD2. The CDR3 is made up of 16 amino acids. The V gene end was trimmed by 4 bases and the J gene end by 3 bases; junction bases not matched to a gene: 4. The germline CDR1 and CDR2 sequences are SGHRS and YFSETQ. The CDR3 loop is CASSRLAGGLYNEQFF. In DNA, the CDR3 is TGCGCCAGCAGCAGACTAGCGGGGGGTCTCTACAATGAGCAGTTCTTC.

This clonotype occurred a few times. The chain employs TRBV10-3 and TRBJ2-5; 14 bases are a match to TRBD2. V trimming: 6 bases; J trimming: 3 bases; junction bases outside the gene matches: 3. Germline CDR1 reads ENHRY; CDR2 reads SYGVKD. This CDR3 contains 15 residues. The CDR3 spells CAISPGLAGEETQYF. As DNA, the CDR3 is TGTGCCATCAGCCCGGGACTAGCGGGAGAAGAGACCCAGTACTTC.

This clonotype showed up just a few times. The chain couples TRBV6-1 to TRBJ1-2; no reliable D call. Germline V gives CDR1 MNHNS, CDR2 SASEGT. V dropped 2 bases and J dropped 5 bases, with 12 bases sitting between them. This CDR3 has 14 residues. CDR3 sequence: CASSEPGIGYGYTF. CDR3 DNA sequence: TGTGCCAGCAGTGAACCGGGGATTGGGTATGGCTACACCTTC.

The chain recombines TRBV28 with TRBJ2-5; the match to TRBD1 covers 7 bases. The CDR3 is 17 residues long. The V gene's germline CDR1 is MDHEN and CDR2 SYDVKM. J lost 4 bases, V lost 5 bases, and 16 bases had no gene match. CDR3 sequence: CASSESGTEISRETQYF. The CDR3 coding sequence is TGTGCCAGCAGTGAATCCGGGACAGAGATTTCCAGAGAGACCCAGTACTTC.

There are a few counts of this clonotype. CDR3 amino acids: CASSFILAGGSYEQYF. As DNA, the CDR3 is TGCGCCAGCAGCTTCATACTAGCGGGAGGATCCTACGAGCAGTACTTC. The chain uses TRBV5-1 and TRBJ2-1; 12 bases are shared with TRBD2. The J call may be incorrect, as the DNA end agrees better with TRBJ2-7. The CDR3 spans 16 residues. Germline CDR1 SGHRS, CDR2 YFSETQ.

This clonotype turned up a few times. J is TRBJ2-5 and V is TRBV29-1, with 8 bases fitting TRBD2. With V trimmed by 8 bases and J by 1 base, 9 bases remained unmatched. The V gene's germline CDR1 is SQVTM and CDR2 ANQGSEA. The CDR3 spans 14 residues. The CDR3 region is CSCGLAGSQETQYF. In DNA form, the CDR3 reads TGCAGCTGTGGACTAGCAGGGTCCCAAGAGACCCAGTACTTC. The full variable domain, completed using reference TRBV29-1 and TRBJ2-5, is SAVISQKPSRDICQRGTSLTIQCQVDSQVTMMFWYRQQPGQSLTLIATANQGSEATYESGFVIDKFPISRPNLTFSTLTVSNMSPEDSSIYLCSCGLAGSQETQYFGPGTRLLVL.

The chain combines TRBV6-5 with TRBJ2-7; the match to TRBD2 covers 10 bases. This CDR3 has 15 residues. The trim removed 4 bases at V and 6 bases at J, leaving 9 bases unmatched. Germline-derived CDR1 and CDR2 are MNHEY and SVGAGI. In nucleotides, the CDR3 is TGTGCCAGCAGTTTTCAGCGGGGGGGCATAGTCGAGCAGTACTTC. Amino acid sequence: CASSFQRGGIVEQYF.

The chain couples TRBV4-3 to TRBJ2-5, with D possibly matching TRBD1 (6 bases). The V gene lost 0 bases and the J gene lost 4 bases, with 12 bases spanning the gap. Germline V lookup: CDR1 LGHNA, CDR2 YSLEER. The CDR3 is 15 residues long. CDR3 sequence (DNA): TGCGCCAGCAGCCAAGATCCCGGCAGGGGAGAGACCCAGTACTTC. Translated, it gives CASSQDPGRGETQYF.

This clonotype was counted ten times or more. The V gene is TRBV29-1, the J gene TRBJ2-6; TRBD2 might be the D (6 bases). The CDR3 consists of 15 residues. The V end lost 1 base, the J end lost 0 bases, and 7 bases lay between the germline ends. In germline, CDR1 is SQVTM, CDR2 ANQGSEA. CDR3 amino acids: CSVEVGGSGANVLTF. DNA of the CDR3: TGCAGCGTTGAAGTGGGGGGCTCTGGGGCCAACGTCCTGACTTTC.

A single count supports this clonotype. The V call is TRBV15, the J call TRBJ2-1, with D unclear. Trimming stripped 0 bases from V and 0 bases from J, with 9 bases between. The CDR3 has 16 residues. Germline assignment: CDR1 LNHNV and CDR2 YYDKDF (reference sequence). The CDR3 coding sequence is TGTGCCACCAGCAGAGAGGTACCGAGCTCCTACAATGAGCAGTTCTTC. Protein product: CATSREVPSSYNEQFF.